These 14 T cell receptor beta chains share one sample of origin, sequenced in a study of T cells in Graves' hyperthyroidism and ophthalmopathy. The CDR3 regions of TCR beta were amplified from RNA transcripts. A set of HTBI primers served as the primers for a first-round RT-PCR of the TCR CDR3. TCRdb re-called the multiplex PCR reads with MiXCR, one entry per CDR3 protein. This table has fewer than 450,000 distinct CDR3 sequences, roughly a sixth appearing once. Sequencing was performed on blood. These receptor sequences come from a woman in her twenties or thirties with Graves' hyperthyroidism that later progressed to Graves' ophthalmopathy.

This chain links TRBV7-9 with TRBJ2-3; D remains ambiguous. CDR3 length equals 16 residues. Trimming took off 7 bases at V and 2 bases at J, with 19 bases between the two ends. The germline V gene encodes CDR1 SEHNR and CDR2 FQNEAQ (reference sequence). CDR3 protein: CASTVPYGRNTDTQYF. In DNA, the CDR3 is TGTGCCAGCACAGTACCATACGGACGGAACACAGATACGCAGTATTTT.

This clonotype was detected ten times or more. The chain has TRBV2 and TRBJ2-1; no clear D. Germline-derived CDR1 and CDR2 are SNHLY and FYNNEI. V shed 2 bases and J shed 9 bases, with 11 bases lying between them. The CDR3 spans 13 residues. The chain's CDR3 is CASSESGRSEQFF. The CDR3 DNA is TGTGCCAGCAGTGAATCCGGTCGTAGTGAGCAGTTCTTC.

This clonotype has at least ten counts. This chain joins TRBV4-1 and TRBJ2-3; TRBD2 aligns across 9 bases. The V segment lost 0 bases and the J segment 1 base; nucleotides outside the gene matches: 5. Germline values: CDR1 MGHRA, CDR2 YSYEKL. This CDR3 spans 17 amino acids. DNA for the CDR3: TGCGCCAGCAGCCAAGATCTGCGGGAGGGTGGCACAGATACGCAGTATTTT. Its protein product is CASSQDLREGGTDTQYF.

This clonotype was seen many times. The chain is built from TRBV9 and TRBJ1-4; TRBD1 aligns across 8 bases. V lost 2 bases, J lost 3 bases, and 9 bases stayed unmatched. Germline V gene lookup returns CDR1 SGDLS and CDR2 YYNGEE. The CDR3 totals 17 residues. As DNA, the CDR3 is TGTGCCAGCAGCGTGGGGAACCAGGGGGCGGCTAATGAAAAACTGTTTTTT. Its protein is CASSVGNQGAANEKLFF.

This clonotype appeared many times. For the CDR3, the DNA is TGTGCCATCAGTGAAAGGACGGCCTCCTACAATGAGCAGTTCTTC. It specifies CAISERTASYNEQFF. The rearrangement joins TRBV10-3 to TRBJ2-1, with D uncertain. This CDR3 is built from 15 residues. Trimming cost V 3 bases and J 0 bases, with 9 bases left between them. Germline assignment: CDR1 ENHRY and CDR2 SYGVKD.

This clonotype has only a few counts. The gene calls are TRBV5-1 and TRBJ2-7; D remains unclear. Trimming left V 1 base short and J 4 bases short, with 6 bases between. The CDR3 runs to 12 residues. Per germline, CDR1 SGHRS and CDR2 YFSETQ. The CDR3 DNA is TGCGCCAGCAGCTTGAACGAATACGAGCAGTACTTC. The encoded protein is CASSLNEYEQYF.

There are many counts of this clonotype. V and J are TRBV30 and TRBJ1-4; D remains ambiguous. The CDR3 loop spans 15 amino acids. Trimming cost V 0 bases and J 3 bases, with 11 bases left between them. Germline CDR1 GTSNPN, CDR2 SVGIG (reference sequence). CDR3 DNA: TGTGCCTGGAGTGTAGACGGGCCGCCTAATGAAAAACTGTTTTTT. This encodes CAWSVDGPPNEKLFF.

This clonotype was observed at least ten times. The chain couples TRBV27 to TRBJ2-1, with D tentatively TRBD1 (5 bases). CDR3 size: 16 residues. The V end lost 5 bases, the J end lost 7 bases, and 21 bases lay between the germline ends. From germline, CDR1 is MNHEY and CDR2 SMNVEV (reference sequence). The CDR3 reads CASSPLDSYTLNEQFF. CDR3 sequence (DNA): TGTGCCAGCAGTCCCCTCGACAGCTACACCCTTAATGAGCAGTTCTTC.

Many counts were recorded for this clonotype. V usage is TRBV6-1 and J usage is TRBJ2-7; TRBD1 might be the D (5 bases). The CDR3 totals 15 residues. Trimming shortened V by 4 bases and J by 3 bases, and 16 bases separated the two germline ends. Germline V gives CDR1 MNHNS, CDR2 SASEGT. CDR3 coding DNA: TGTGCCAGCAGTGTTGTGGACACCGAGAGCTACGAGCAGTACTTC. Protein product: CASSVVDTESYEQYF.

This clonotype was found many times. This chain joins TRBV12-3 or TRBV12-4 and TRBJ1-4; 7 bases are a match to TRBD1. The J segment lost 7 bases and the V segment lost 4 bases, leaving 6 bases of the junction unmatched. The CDR3 contains 14 residues. This CDR3 is CASSSDRQGEKLFF. The CDR3 bases are TGTGCCAGCAGTTCGGACAGGCAGGGTGAAAAACTGTTTTTT.

This clonotype was counted many times. This chain uses TRBV19 with TRBJ1-1, with 12 positions matching TRBD1. Germline values: CDR1 LNHDA, CDR2 SQIVND (reference sequence). J gave up 1 base and V 5 bases, and 8 bases lay outside the gene matches. This CDR3 is 17 amino acids long. The CDR3 is CASSVGTGGDRNTEAFF. As DNA, the CDR3 is TGTGCCAGTAGTGTGGGGACAGGGGGCGATCGGAACACTGAAGCTTTCTTT. Supplemented by reference TRBV19 and TRBJ1-1, the full variable domain reads DGGITQSPKYLFRKEGQNVTLSCEQNLNHDAMYWYRQDPGQGLRLIYYSQIVNDFQKGDIAEGYSVSREKKESFPLTVTSAQKNPTAFYLCASSVGTGGDRNTEAFFGQGTRLTVV.

This clonotype was detected many times. This chain connects TRBV2 to TRBJ2-7; a weak D match, TRBD2 (6 bases). Trimming stripped 7 bases from V and 4 bases from J, with 20 bases between. The CDR3 contains 15 residues. From germline, CDR1 is SNHLY and CDR2 FYNNEI. The CDR3 DNA reads as TGTGCCAGCATTGGGGGATGGGGGGAGTCGTACGAGCAGTACTTC. Residues: CASIGGWGESYEQYF.

The chain combines TRBV7-9 with TRBJ2-5; D is uncertain. The CDR3 runs to 14 residues. CDR1 is SEHNR and CDR2 is FQNEAQ in the germline V gene (reference sequence). The ends were cut back, 3 bases at V and 4 bases at J, with 12 bases in the middle. The CDR3 DNA follows: TGTGCCAGCAGCTTGACCATTGAGAGAGAGACCCAGTACTTC. Amino acid sequence: CASSLTIERETQYF.

There are a few counts of this clonotype. DNA for the CDR3: TGTGCCTGGAAGATTAGTCTGAACACTGAAGCTTTCTTT. Amino acids: CAWKISLNTEAFF. V and J are TRBV30 and TRBJ1-1, with D hard to call. This CDR3 is built from 13 residues. V was pared by 4 bases and J by 0 bases, with 9 bases between. Germline loops: CDR1 GTSNPN, CDR2 SVGIG (reference sequence).